Listed below are T cell receptor beta chains from one sample, sequenced in a study of vaccination effects on CD4 cells after COVID-19. Their antigens remain unidentified. Repertoires were generated with immunoSEQ multiplex PCR, while TCRdb's copy carries only in-frame clones and drops some. There are 65,000 to 70,000 clones in the sample; about 80% occur only once, and 0.95% lies in the top ten. The specimen comprised CD4+ T cells from PBMCs cultured with HCoV-OC43 spike peptides, sampled after COVID-19 vaccination. Every receptor here comes from a human donor who received a COVID-19 vaccine. Each CDR3 is given without its conserved first and last residue. Fields, in order: J gene, CDR3 length, V gene, CDR3 protein.

J gene: TRBJ1-3
CDR3 length: 12
V gene: TRBV18
CDR3 protein: ASSPSAVPAAIY

J gene: TRBJ2-6
CDR3 length: 17
V gene: TRBV28
CDR3 protein: ASSRLPGQGSSGANVLT

J gene: TRBJ1-2
CDR3 length: 12
V gene: TRBV4-3
CDR3 protein: ASSQEVQDYGYT

J gene: TRBJ1-5
CDR3 length: 13
V gene: TRBV6-6
CDR3 protein: ASSLRTFSNQPQH

J gene: TRBJ1-2
CDR3 length: 10
V gene: TRBV19
CDR3 protein: ACTGTNYGYT

J gene: TRBJ2-1
CDR3 length: 12
V gene: TRBV18
CDR3 protein: ASSPYSQGGEQF

J gene: TRBJ2-2
CDR3 length: 14
V gene: TRBV24-1
CDR3 protein: ATSDWDRANTGELF

J gene: TRBJ2-3
CDR3 length: 12
V gene: TRBV12-5
CDR3 protein: ASGLWETADTQY

J gene: TRBJ1-2
CDR3 length: 12
V gene: TRBV20-1
CDR3 protein: SASEFQGNYGYT

J gene: TRBJ2-3
CDR3 length: 13
V gene: TRBV5-4
CDR3 protein: ASSSTGGTTDTQY

J gene: TRBJ1-6
CDR3 length: 11
V gene: TRBV27
CDR3 protein: ASTLGPNSPLH

J gene: TRBJ1-3
CDR3 length: 14
V gene: TRBV5-1
CDR3 protein: ASSLGQGFSGNTIY

J gene: TRBJ2-1
CDR3 length: 17
V gene: TRBV7-2
CDR3 protein: ASSLARTSGGPSYNEQF

J gene: TRBJ1-4
CDR3 length: 13
V gene: TRBV24-1
CDR3 protein: ATSDPTGPNEKLF

J gene: TRBJ2-1
CDR3 length: 11
V gene: TRBV2
CDR3 protein: ASSSRDTNEQF

J gene: TRBJ1-5
CDR3 length: 13
V gene: TRBV18
CDR3 protein: ASSPRGTSNQPQH

J gene: TRBJ2-2
CDR3 length: 13
V gene: TRBV10-1
CDR3 protein: ASSGRGAGSGELF

J gene: TRBJ2-5
CDR3 length: 15
V gene: TRBV7-9
CDR3 protein: ASSLGQNYRLEETQY

J gene: TRBJ2-3
CDR3 length: 13
V gene: TRBV19
CDR3 protein: ASKDRAGSTDTQY

J gene: TRBJ1-1
CDR3 length: 9
V gene: TRBV6-5
CDR3 protein: ASAVSTEAF

J gene: TRBJ2-2
CDR3 length: 13
V gene: TRBV7-6
CDR3 protein: ASSPRRGNTGELF

J gene: TRBJ1-1
CDR3 length: 12
V gene: TRBV14
CDR3 protein: ASSPQGRNTEAF